This TCR beta chain was documented in a study of T cells in Graves' hyperthyroidism and ophthalmopathy. Patients aged 18 to 65 with hyperthyroidism were newly diagnosed, with duration under 2 months. RNA transcripts provided the source from which TCR beta CDR3 regions were amplified. In the first-round RT-PCR of the TCR CDR3, the HTBI primer set was used. Each CDR3 protein is one row after TCRdb ran MiXCR on the multiplex PCR reads. The repertoire holds 300,000 to 450,000 distinct CDR3 sequences, with 25% as singletons. The length of the CDR3 is 14 residues. The V end lost 1 base, the J end lost 7 bases, and 13 bases lay between the germline ends. Germline loops: CDR1 LGHDT, CDR2 YNNKEL (reference sequence).

What was sequenced was blood. The clonotype comes from a man aged 50 to 60 with Graves' hyperthyroidism. The V gene is TRBV3-1, the J gene TRBJ1-2; D is possibly TRBD1 (6 bases). The CDR3 spells CASSQGRGLVGYTF. CDR3 in DNA: TGTGCCAGCAGCCAAGGGCGGGGGCTCGTTGGCTACACCTTC.